This T cell receptor beta chain derives from a study of shared clonotypes between healthy human individuals. Findings and limits, study-wide: Inspection by rarefaction showed sorted-subset sequencing to be incomplete despite large depth.

Germline V CDR1 and CDR2: MNHEY, SVGAGI. V was clipped by 6 bases and J by 6 bases; unmatched bases: 5. This CDR3 has 14 amino acids. In the case of this clone: The antigen is unknown.

Using immunoSEQ multiplex PCR, the repertoire was profiled, and TCRdb retains in-frame clones only, with some absent. The sample gives around 2.3 million clones, nearly 97% of which show up once; approximately 0.13% is in the top ten. The chain couples TRBV6-5 to TRBJ2-3; 11 nucleotides agree with TRBD1. This clonotype originated in a young man in good health. The source material was naive CD4+ T cells sorted from blood. Subset given: CD45RA+ positively selected. CDR3 residues: CASSRTGGFDTQYF. CDR3 coding DNA: TGTGCCAGCAGCCGGACAGGGGGCTTTGATACGCAGTATTTT.